This paragraph covers one T cell receptor (beta chain) sequence. This entry belongs to a study of T-cell memory formation after mild COVID-19. TCRdb redid the calling of the 5' RACE reads with MiXCR, one entry per CDR3 protein. The sample holds approximately 270,000 distinct CDR3 sequences; roughly 15% are singletons and the top ten take roughly 25%. Germline V gene data show CDR1 as MGHRA and CDR2 as YSYEKL. The CDR3 runs to 15 residues. V lost 4 bases, J lost 7 bases, and 9 bases stayed unmatched. This receptor was taken from a man younger than 35 who had mild COVID-19 (a few samples of this study predate the infection). Cell type and time point are not known. The source material was PBMCs or a T cell subset sorted from them (not recorded which). The chain uses TRBV4-1 and TRBJ2-1; 8 nucleotides agree with TRBD2. CDR3 loop: CASSLQHPGGNEQFF. In DNA, the CDR3 is TGCGCCAGCAGCCTCCAGCATCCGGGGGGGAATGAGCAGTTCTTC.